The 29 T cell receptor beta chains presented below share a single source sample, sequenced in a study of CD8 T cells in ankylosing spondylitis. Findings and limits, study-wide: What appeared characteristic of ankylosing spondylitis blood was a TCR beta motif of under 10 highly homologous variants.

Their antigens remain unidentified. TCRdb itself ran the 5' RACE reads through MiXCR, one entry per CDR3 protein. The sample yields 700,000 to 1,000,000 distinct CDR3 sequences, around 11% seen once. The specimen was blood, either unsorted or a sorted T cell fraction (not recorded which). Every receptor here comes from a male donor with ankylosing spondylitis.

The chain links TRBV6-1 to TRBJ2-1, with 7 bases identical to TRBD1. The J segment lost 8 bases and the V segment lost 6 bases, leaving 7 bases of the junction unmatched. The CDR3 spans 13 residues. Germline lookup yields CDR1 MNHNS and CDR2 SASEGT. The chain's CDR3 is CASRVKGADEQFF. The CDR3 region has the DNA TGTGCCAGCAGGGTAAAGGGGGCGGATGAGCAGTTCTTC.

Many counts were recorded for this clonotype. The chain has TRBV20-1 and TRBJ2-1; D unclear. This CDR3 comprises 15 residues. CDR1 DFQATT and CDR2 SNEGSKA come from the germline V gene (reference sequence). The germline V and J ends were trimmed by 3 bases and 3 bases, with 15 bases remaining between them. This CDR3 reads CSASPTVDNYNEQFF. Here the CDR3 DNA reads TGCAGTGCTAGCCCTACCGTTGACAACTACAATGAGCAGTTCTTC.

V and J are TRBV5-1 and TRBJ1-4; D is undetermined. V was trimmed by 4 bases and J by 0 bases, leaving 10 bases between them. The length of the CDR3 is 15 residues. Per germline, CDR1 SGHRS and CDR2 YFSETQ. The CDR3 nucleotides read TGCGCCAGCAGCCCGTCGGGGACAACTAATGAAAAACTGTTTTTT. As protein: CASSPSGTTNEKLFF. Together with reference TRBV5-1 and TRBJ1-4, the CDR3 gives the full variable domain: KAGVTQTPRYLIKTRGQQVTLSCSPISGHRSVSWYQQTPGQGLQFLFEYFSETQRNKGNFPGRFSGRQFSNSRSEMNVSTLELGDSALYLCASSPSGTTNEKLFFGSGTQLSVL.

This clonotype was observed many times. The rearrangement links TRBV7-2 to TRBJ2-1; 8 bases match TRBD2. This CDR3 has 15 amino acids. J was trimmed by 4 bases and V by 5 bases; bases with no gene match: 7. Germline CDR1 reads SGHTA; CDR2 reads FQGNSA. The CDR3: CASSKSGSVYNEQFF. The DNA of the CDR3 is TGTGCCAGCAGCAAAAGCGGGAGCGTGTACAATGAGCAGTTCTTC.

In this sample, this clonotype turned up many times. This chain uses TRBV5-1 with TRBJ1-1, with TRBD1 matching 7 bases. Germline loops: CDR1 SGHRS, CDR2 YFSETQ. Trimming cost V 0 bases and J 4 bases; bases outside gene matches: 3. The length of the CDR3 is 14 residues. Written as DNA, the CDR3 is TGCGCCAGCAGCTTGGAGGGGGCCGGCACTGAAGCTTTCTTT. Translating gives CASSLEGAGTEAFF.

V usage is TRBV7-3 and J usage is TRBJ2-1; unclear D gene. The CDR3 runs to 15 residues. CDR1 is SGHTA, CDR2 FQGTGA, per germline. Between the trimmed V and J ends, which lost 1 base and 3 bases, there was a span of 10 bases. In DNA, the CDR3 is TGTGCCAGCAGCTTAAGCCCCCTGGACTACAATGAGCAGTTCTTC. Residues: CASSLSPLDYNEQFF.

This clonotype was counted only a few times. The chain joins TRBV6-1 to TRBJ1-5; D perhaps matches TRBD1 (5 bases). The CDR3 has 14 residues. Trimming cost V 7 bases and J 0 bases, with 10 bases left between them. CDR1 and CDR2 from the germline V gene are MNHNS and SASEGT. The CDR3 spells CASTDRYSNQPQHF. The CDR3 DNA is TGTGCCAGCACTGACAGATATAGCAATCAGCCCCAGCATTTT.

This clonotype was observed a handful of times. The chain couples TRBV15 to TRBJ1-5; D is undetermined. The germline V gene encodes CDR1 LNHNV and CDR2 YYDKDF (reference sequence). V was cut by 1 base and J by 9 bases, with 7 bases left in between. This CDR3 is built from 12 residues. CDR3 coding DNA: TGTGCCACCAGCAGAGCCCAAGGGCCCCAGCATTTT. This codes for CATSRAQGPQHF.

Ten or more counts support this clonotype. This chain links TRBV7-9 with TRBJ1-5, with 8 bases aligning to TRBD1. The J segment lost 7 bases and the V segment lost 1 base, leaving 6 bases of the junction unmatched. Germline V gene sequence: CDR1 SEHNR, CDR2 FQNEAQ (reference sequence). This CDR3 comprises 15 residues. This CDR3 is CASSLGTGLVQPQHF. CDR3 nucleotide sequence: TGTGCCAGCAGCTTAGGGACAGGGCTTGTGCAGCCCCAGCATTTT.

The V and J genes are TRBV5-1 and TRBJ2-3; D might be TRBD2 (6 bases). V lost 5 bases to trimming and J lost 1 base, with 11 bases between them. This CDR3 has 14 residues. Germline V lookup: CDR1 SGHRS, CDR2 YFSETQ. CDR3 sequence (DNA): TGCGCCAGCAGGGCGGGATGGGGCACAGATACGCAGTATTTT. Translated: CASRAGWGTDTQYF.

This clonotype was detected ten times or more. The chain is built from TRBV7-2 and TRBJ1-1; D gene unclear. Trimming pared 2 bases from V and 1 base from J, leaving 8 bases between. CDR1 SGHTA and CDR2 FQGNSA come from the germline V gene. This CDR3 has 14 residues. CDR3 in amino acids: CASSLMGENTEAFF. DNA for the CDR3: TGTGCCAGCAGCTTAATGGGAGAGAACACTGAAGCTTTCTTT.

The DNA of the CDR3 is TGTGCCAGCAGTTTCCAGGACGGATATTCACCCCTCCACTTT. Its protein is CASSFQDGYSPLHF. V usage is TRBV28 and J usage is TRBJ1-6, with D uncertain. Trimming took off 3 bases at V and 8 bases at J, with 11 bases between the two ends. Germline V gives CDR1 MDHEN, CDR2 SYDVKM. The CDR3 sequence is 14 residues long. Using reference TRBV28 and TRBJ1-6 for the parts outside the CDR3, the full variable domain is DVKVTQSSRYLVKRTGEKVFLECVQDMDHENMFWYRQDPGLGLRLIYFSYDVKMKEKGDIPEGYSVSREKKERFSLILESASTNQTSMYLCASSFQDGYSPLHFGNGTRLTVT.

The CDR3 nucleotides are TGTGCCAGCAGCGCCTACTCGACAGGGAACTATGGCTACACCTTC. Translated: CASSAYSTGNYGYTF. The V and J genes are TRBV9 and TRBJ1-2; 7 nucleotides line up with TRBD1. The V segment lost 3 bases and the J segment 2 bases; nucleotides outside the gene matches: 7. The CDR3 length is 15 residues. The germline gives CDR1 SGDLS, CDR2 YYNGEE.

The CDR3 DNA sequence: TGTGCCAGCAGCCCCCGCCTTCAGGGGATGTTTAGCAATCAGCCCCAGCATTTT. Translation gives CASSPRLQGMFSNQPQHF. The rearrangement links TRBV6-1 to TRBJ1-5, with TRBD1 as a possible D gene (6 bases). The V gene's germline CDR1 is MNHNS and CDR2 SASEGT. This CDR3 spans 18 amino acids. V shed 6 bases and J shed 0 bases, with 21 bases lying between them.

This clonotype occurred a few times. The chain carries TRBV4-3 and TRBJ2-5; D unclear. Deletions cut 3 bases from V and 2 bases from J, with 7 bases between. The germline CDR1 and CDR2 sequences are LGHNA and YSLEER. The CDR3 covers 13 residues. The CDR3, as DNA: TGCGCCAGCAGCCAGAATCAGCAAGAGACCCAGTACTTC. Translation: CASSQNQQETQYF.

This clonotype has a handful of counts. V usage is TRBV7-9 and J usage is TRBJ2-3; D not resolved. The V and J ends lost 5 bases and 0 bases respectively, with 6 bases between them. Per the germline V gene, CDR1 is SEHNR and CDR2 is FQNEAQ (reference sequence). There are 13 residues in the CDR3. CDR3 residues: CASSPFSTDTQYF. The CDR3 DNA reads TGTGCCAGCAGCCCCTTCAGCACAGATACGCAGTATTTT.

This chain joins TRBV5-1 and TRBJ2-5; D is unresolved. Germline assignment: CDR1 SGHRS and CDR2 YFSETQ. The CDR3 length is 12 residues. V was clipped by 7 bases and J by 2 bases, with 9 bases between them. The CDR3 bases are TGCGCCAGCCGAGACTTTCAAGAGACCCAGTACTTC. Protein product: CASRDFQETQYF.

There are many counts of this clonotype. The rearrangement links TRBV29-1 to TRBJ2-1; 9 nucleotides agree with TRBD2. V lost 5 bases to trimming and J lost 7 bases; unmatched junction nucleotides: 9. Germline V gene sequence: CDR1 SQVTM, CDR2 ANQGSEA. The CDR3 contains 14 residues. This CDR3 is CSVLKAGGPNEQFF. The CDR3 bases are TGCAGCGTTCTTAAGGCGGGGGGGCCGAATGAGCAGTTCTTC.

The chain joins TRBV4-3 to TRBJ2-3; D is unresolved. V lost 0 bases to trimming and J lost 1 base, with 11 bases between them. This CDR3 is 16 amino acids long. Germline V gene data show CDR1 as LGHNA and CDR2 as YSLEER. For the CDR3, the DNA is TGCGCCAGCAGCCAAGATAGAGCTTTAGGCACAGATACGCAGTATTTT. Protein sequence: CASSQDRALGTDTQYF.

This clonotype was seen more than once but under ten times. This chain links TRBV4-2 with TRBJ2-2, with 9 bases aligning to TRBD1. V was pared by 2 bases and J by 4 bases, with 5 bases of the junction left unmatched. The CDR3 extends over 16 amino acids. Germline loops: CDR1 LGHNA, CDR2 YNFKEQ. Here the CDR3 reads CASSQPQGARTGELFF. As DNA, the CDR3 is TGTGCCAGCAGCCAACCACAGGGGGCTCGCACCGGGGAGCTGTTTTTT.

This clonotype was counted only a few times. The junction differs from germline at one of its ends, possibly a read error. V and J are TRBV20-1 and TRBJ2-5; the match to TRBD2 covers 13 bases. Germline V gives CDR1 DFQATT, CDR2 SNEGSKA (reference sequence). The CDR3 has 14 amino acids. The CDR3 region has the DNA TGCAGTTCTAGGACTAGCGGGGGACAAGAGACCCAGTACTTC. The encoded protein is CSSRTSGGQETQYF.

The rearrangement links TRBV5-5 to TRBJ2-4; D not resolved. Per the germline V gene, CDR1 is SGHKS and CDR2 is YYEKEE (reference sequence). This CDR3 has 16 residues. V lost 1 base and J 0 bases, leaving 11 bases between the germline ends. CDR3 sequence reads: CASSLSGTLAKNIQYF. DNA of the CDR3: TGTGCCAGCAGCTTGTCCGGAACCCTAGCCAAAAACATTCAGTACTTC.

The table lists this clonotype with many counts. The chain's CDR3 is CATSRDIPYNEQFF. As DNA, the CDR3 is TGTGCCACCAGCAGAGATATTCCCTACAATGAGCAGTTCTTC. The rearrangement links TRBV15 to TRBJ2-1; D unresolved. V lost 0 bases to trimming and J lost 2 bases, with 5 bases between them. From germline, CDR1 is LNHNV and CDR2 YYDKDF (reference sequence). The CDR3 has 14 residues.

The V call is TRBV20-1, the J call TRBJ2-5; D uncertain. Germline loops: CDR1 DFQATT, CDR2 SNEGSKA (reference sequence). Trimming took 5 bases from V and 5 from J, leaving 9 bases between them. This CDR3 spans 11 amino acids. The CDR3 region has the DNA TGCAGTGCTTTAAAGGCCGAGACCCAGTACTTC. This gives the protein CSALKAETQYF.

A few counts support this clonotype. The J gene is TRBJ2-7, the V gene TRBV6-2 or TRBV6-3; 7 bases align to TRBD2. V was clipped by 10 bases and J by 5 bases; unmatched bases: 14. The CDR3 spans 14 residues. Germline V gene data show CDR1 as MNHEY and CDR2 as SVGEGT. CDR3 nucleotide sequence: TGTGCCACCCCGCGGACTAGAGAGGTTGACGAGCAGTACTTC. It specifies CATPRTREVDEQYF.

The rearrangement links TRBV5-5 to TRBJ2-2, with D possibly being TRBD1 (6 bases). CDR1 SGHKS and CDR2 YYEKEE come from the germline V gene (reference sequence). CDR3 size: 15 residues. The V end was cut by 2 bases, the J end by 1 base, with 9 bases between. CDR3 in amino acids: CASSLPGQNTGELFF. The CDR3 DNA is TGTGCCAGCAGCTTACCGGGACAGAACACCGGGGAGCTGTTTTTT.

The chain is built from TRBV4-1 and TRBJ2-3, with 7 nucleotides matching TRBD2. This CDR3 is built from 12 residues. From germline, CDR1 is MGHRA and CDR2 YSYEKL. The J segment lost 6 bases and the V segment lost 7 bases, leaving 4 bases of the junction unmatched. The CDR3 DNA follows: TGCGCCAGCACGGGGGGTGCCGATACGCAGTATTTT. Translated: CASTGGADTQYF.

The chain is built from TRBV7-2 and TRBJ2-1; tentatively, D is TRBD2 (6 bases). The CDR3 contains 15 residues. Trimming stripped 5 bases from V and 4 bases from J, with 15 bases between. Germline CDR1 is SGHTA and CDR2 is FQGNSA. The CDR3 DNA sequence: TGTGCCAGCAGCCGTGGGACTTCCGTGTACAATGAGCAGTTCTTC. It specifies CASSRGTSVYNEQFF.

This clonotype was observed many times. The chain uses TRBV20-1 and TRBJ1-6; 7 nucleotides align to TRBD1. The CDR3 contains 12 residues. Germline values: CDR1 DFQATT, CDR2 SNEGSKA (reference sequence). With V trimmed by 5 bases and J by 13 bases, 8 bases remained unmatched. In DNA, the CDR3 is TGCAGTGCTCGGGGACAGTCGGGGCCCCTCCACTTT. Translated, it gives CSARGQSGPLHF.